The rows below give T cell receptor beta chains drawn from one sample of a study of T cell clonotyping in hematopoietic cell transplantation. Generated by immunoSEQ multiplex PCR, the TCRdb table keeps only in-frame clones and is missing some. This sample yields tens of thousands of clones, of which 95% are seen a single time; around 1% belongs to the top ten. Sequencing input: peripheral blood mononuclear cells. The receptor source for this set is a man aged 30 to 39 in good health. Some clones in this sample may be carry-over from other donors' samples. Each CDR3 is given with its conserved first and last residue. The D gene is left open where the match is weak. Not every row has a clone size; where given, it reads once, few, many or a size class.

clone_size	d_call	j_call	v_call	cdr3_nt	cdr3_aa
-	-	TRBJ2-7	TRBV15	TGTGCCACCAGCAGAGACCCGGGGGCAACCTACGAGCAGTACTTC	CATSRDPGATYEQYF
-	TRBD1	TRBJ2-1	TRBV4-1	TGCGCCAGCAGCCGGAACAGGGGGCTGGATGAGCAGTTCTTC	CASSRNRGLDEQFF
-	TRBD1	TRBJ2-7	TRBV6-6	TGTGCCAGCAGTCCCCGGACAGGGGGCCCCGAGCAGTACTTC	CASSPRTGGPEQYF
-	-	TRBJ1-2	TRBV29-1	TGCAGCGTTGGATGGGACTATGGCTACACCTTC	CSVGWDYGYTF
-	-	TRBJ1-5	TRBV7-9	TGTGCCAGCAGCTTAGCCGGGGGTCAGCCCCAGCATTTT	CASSLAGGQPQHF
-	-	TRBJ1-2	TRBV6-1	TGTGCCAGCCGACCCCGGGGCACCCCAGACTATGGCTACACCTTC	CASRPRGTPDYGYTF
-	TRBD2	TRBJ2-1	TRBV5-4	TGTGCCAGCAGCGGTAGCGGGAGCTTCGGTGAGCAGTTCTTC	CASSGSGSFGEQFF
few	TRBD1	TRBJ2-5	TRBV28	TGTGCCAGCAGTCCGGGACAGGGTCCCTCCCAGTACTTC	CASSPGQGPSQYF
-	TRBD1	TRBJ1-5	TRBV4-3	TGCGCCAGCAGACCTACAGGGGTAAGCAATCAGCCCCAGCATTTT	CASRPTGVSNQPQHF
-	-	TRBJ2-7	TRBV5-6	TGTGCCAGCAGCTTCCCACAGGGGGGGACCTACGAGCAGTACTTC	CASSFPQGGTYEQYF
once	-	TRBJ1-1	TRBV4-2	TGTGCCAGCAGCCAACTCGGACATTTGAACACTGAAGCTTTCTTT	CASSQLGHLNTEAFF
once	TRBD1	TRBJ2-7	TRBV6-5	TGTGCCAGCAGACCCGGGACAGAACCTACGAAGCAGTACTTC	CASRPGTEPTKQYF
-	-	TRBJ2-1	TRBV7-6	TGTGCCAGCAGCCAGGGACTGACCGCCTACAATGAGCAGTTCTTC	CASSQGLTAYNEQFF
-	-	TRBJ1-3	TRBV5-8	TGTGCCAGCAGCTACCCGGTGAGGGCTGGAAACACCATATATTTT	CASSYPVRAGNTIYF
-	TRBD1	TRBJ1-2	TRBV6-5	TGTGCCAGCAGTTACTCCCCGGGACAGCTTAGTTCGGGCTACACCTTC	CASSYSPGQLSSGYTF
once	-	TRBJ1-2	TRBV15	TGTGCCACCAGCAGAGAGAGGGGGAACGGGATAGGAGGCTACACCTTC	CATSRERGNGIGGYTF
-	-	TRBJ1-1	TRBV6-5	TGTGCCAGCACCGAGGGCGGCACTGAAGCTTTCTTT	CASTEGGTEAFF
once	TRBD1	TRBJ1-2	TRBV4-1	TGCGCCAGCAGAGGACAGGGGTTTATCTATGGCTACACCTTC	CASRGQGFIYGYTF
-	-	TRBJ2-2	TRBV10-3	TGTGCCATCAGTGATGGGCTAGCTGGGAACGGGGAGCTGTTTTTT	CAISDGLAGNGELFF
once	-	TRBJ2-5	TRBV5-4	TGTGCCAGCAGCCCGGGCAGCAGTTTCTTGGAGACCCAGTACTTC	CASSPGSSFLETQYF
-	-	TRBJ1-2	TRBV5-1	TGCGCCAGCAGCGCGACAACGACCGCACCCTATGGCTACACCTTC	CASSATTTAPYGYTF
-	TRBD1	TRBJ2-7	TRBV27	TGTGCCAGCAGTACCCTTCTACGGGACAGGGATTTCCACGAGCAGTACTTC	CASSTLLRDRDFHEQYF
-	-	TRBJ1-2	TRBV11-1	TGTGCCAGCAGCTTATCAGGAGGGGATTATGGCTACACCTTC	CASSLSGGDYGYTF
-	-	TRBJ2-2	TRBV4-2	TGTGCCAGCAGCCAAGATCCTGGGCTTGGGGCCGGGGAGCTGTTTTTT	CASSQDPGLGAGELFF
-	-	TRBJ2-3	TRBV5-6	TGTGCCAGCAGCTTTTTAGATACGCAGTATTTT	CASSFLDTQYF
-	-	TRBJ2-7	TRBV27	TGTGCCAGCAGTTTAGGACAAACCTACGAGCAGTACTTC	CASSLGQTYEQYF
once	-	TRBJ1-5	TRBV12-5	TGTGCTAGTGGTTTGTCAGGGGAGCAGCCCCAGCATTTT	CASGLSGEQPQHF
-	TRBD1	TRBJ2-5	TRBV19	TGTGCCAGTAGTTCCTCCATTCCGACAGGGACCGGCGGTAGAGAGACCCAGTACTTC	CASSSSIPTGTGGRETQYF
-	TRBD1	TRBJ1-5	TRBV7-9	TGTGCCAGCAGCTCCGGACAGGGGTGGCAGCCCCAGCATTTT	CASSSGQGWQPQHF
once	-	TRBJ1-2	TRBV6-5	TGTGCCAGCAGTTCAGGGTCGGCAGGGTACTATGGCTACACCTTC	CASSSGSAGYYGYTF
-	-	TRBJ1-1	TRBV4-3	TGCGCCAGCAGCCAAGGGGAGAACACTGAAGCTTTCTTT	CASSQGENTEAFF
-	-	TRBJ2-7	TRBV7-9	TGTGCCAGCAGCTTAGCAGGACCCTACGAGCAGTACTTC	CASSLAGPYEQYF
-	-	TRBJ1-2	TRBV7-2	TGTGCCAGCAGCTTAGCCCAGGGCCCCTATGGCTACACCTTC	CASSLAQGPYGYTF
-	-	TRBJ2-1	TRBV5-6	TGTGCCAGCAGCTTGGTTCTGGGAGCGAGCAATGAGCAGTTCTTC	CASSLVLGASNEQFF
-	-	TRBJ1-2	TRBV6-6	TGTGCCAGCAGTCCGGACACCACCTCCTATGGCTACACCTTC	CASSPDTTSYGYTF
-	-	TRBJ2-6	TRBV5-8	TGTGCCAGCAGTTCGGACCGCAGGACTGGGGCCAACGTCCTGACTTTC	CASSSDRRTGANVLTF
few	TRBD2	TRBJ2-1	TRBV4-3	TGCGCCAGCAGCCAGGACTTTAGCGGGAGCGGCGGCAATGAGCAGTTCTTC	CASSQDFSGSGGNEQFF
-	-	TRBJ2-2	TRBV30	TGTGCCTGGAACCGACAGGAGGGCACCGGGGAGCTGTTTTTT	CAWNRQEGTGELFF
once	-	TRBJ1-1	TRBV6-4	TGTGCCAGCAGTGAAAGGGGACTCCCCGACACTGAAGCTTTCTTT	CASSERGLPDTEAFF
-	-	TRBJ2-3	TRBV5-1	TGCGCCAGCAGCTTGGGGACTTCCACAGATACGCAGTATTTT	CASSLGTSTDTQYF
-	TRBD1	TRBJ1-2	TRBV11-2	TGTGCCAGCAGCTTATTACGGACAGGGGACTACACCTTC	CASSLLRTGDYTF
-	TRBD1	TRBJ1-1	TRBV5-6	TGTGCCAGCAGCTTAGGACAGGGTTGGACTGAAGCTTTCTTT	CASSLGQGWTEAFF
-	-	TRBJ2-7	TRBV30	TGTGCCTGGAGTAAGAGCTTCCAATCCCACGAGCAGTACTTC	CAWSKSFQSHEQYF
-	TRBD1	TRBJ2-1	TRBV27	TGTGCCAGCAGTTCCACAGGGGATCACTACAATGAGCAGTTCTTC	CASSSTGDHYNEQFF
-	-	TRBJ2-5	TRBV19	TGTGCCAGTAGGGATTTAGGAGAAGACAAAGAGACCCAGTACTTC	CASRDLGEDKETQYF
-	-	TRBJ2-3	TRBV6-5	TGTGCCAGCAGTCCACAGGGTTCGGATACGCAGTATTTT	CASSPQGSDTQYF
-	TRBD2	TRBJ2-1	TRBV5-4	TGTGCCAGCAGCTTGGAGCGGGGGTATGAGCAGTTCTTC	CASSLERGYEQFF
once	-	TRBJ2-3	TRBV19	TGTGCCACCGGGACTTTAACTGGCACAGATACGCAGTATTTT	CATGTLTGTDTQYF
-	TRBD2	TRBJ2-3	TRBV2	TGTGCCAGCGGTGGGAGGGCGTTAACAGATACGCAGTATTTT	CASGGRALTDTQYF
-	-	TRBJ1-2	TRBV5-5	TGTGCCAGCAGCCCTCAAAGAGGGGCTAACTATGGCTACACCTTC	CASSPQRGANYGYTF
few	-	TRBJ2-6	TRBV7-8	TGTGCCAGCAGCTTGGGGGGGGCCAACGTCCTGACTTTC	CASSLGGANVLTF
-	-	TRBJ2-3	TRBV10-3	TGTGCCATCACCGAACAAAGCGGGTGGGGCACAGATACGCAGTATTTT	CAITEQSGWGTDTQYF
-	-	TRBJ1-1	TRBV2	TGTGCCAGCATCACACGACAAGAAGGAACTGAAGCTTTCTTT	CASITRQEGTEAFF